The clone carrying this T cell receptor beta chain showed up many times. The data were obtained in a study of T-cell reconstitution after alpha-beta-depleted transplantation in children. Unique molecular identifiers were used in preparing the TCRbeta library. Each CDR3 protein is one row after TCRdb ran MiXCR on the PCR reads. The table includes some 590,000 distinct CDR3 sequences, about 10% detected once. V shed 0 bases and J 7 bases; nucleotides not matched to a gene: 6. CDR1 is SGHRS, CDR2 YFSETQ, per germline. The CDR3 is 14 amino acids. Sample: PBMCs from the stem cell graft donor, taken from the stem cell graft. This rearrangement joins TRBV5-1 to TRBJ1-2; 7 nucleotides align to TRBD1. The clonotype originates from a human donor who donated a stem cell graft to a child with acute myeloid leukemia. In nucleotides, the CDR3 is TGCGCCAGCAGCTTGGAACAGGGGTGGAGTGGCTACACCTTC. It encodes CASSLEQGWSGYTF.